Below are 19 T cell receptor beta chains sequenced from a single sample in a study of graft-versus-host responses after intestinal transplantation. Data came from immunoSEQ multiplex PCR; TCRdb stores just in-frame clones and leaves some out. The table includes fewer than 95,000 clones, about 92% detected once. Antigen specificity for these receptors is unknown. The source was unstimulated CD8+ T cells sorted from spleen or lymph node cells, collected before intestinal transplant. The receptors stem from a human donor who received an intestinal transplant.

Turning to this clone: Other nucleotide sequences from this sample produce the same CDR3. This rearrangement joins TRBV19 to TRBJ1-1; D perhaps matches TRBD1 (5 bases). V lost 3 bases, J lost 1 base, and 9 bases lay in between. This CDR3 comprises 14 residues. Germline V CDR1 and CDR2: LNHDA, SQIVND (reference sequence). The CDR3 is CASSIAGGNTEAFF. The CDR3 nucleotides read TGTGCCAGTAGTATTGCGGGGGGGAACACTGAAGCTTTCTTT.

CDR3: CASIRRSEGSYEQYF. The CDR3 region has the DNA TGTGCCAGCATAAGAAGGTCCGAGGGCTCCTACGAGCAGTACTTC. The rearrangement uses TRBV27 and TRBJ2-7, with D perhaps matching TRBD2 (5 bases). Germline V CDR1 and CDR2: MNHEY, SMNVEV (reference sequence). The CDR3 is 15 residues long. V dropped 7 bases and J dropped 0 bases, with 16 bases sitting between them.

CDR3 residues: CSVGLAGRGQETQYF. The DNA for the CDR3 is TGCAGCGTTGGTTTGGCAGGGCGAGGTCAAGAGACCCAGTACTTC. V is TRBV29-1 and J is TRBJ2-5; possible D gene TRBD1, 5 bases. Germline lookup yields CDR1 SQVTM and CDR2 ANQGSEA. Trimming cost V 4 bases and J 2 bases, with 17 bases left between them. The CDR3 consists of 15 residues.

The gene calls are TRBV19 and TRBJ1-5, with D perhaps TRBD1 (5 bases). Trimming left V 5 bases short and J 0 bases short, with 17 bases between. Germline V gene sequence: CDR1 LNHDA, CDR2 SQIVND (reference sequence). The CDR3 runs 17 residues. The CDR3 DNA reads as TGTGCCAGTAGTCCGTACTCGTGGCAGGGTAGCAATCAGCCCCAGCATTTT. Residues: CASSPYSWQGSNQPQHF.

The chain links TRBV9 to TRBJ2-3; TRBD2 aligns across 8 bases. CDR1 is SGDLS and CDR2 is YYNGEE in the germline V gene. CDR3 length: 15 amino acids. Losses at the gene ends were 0 bases for V and 4 bases for J; bases not matched to a gene: 4. In DNA, the CDR3 is TGTGCCAGCAGCGTAGACGGGGGGGGCGCAGATACGCAGTATTTT. Protein sequence: CASSVDGGGADTQYF.

The chain recombines TRBV11-2 with TRBJ1-1, with D uncertain. CDR3 length: 12 amino acids. Trimming pared 3 bases from V and 4 bases from J, leaving 6 bases between. CDR1 is SGHAT, CDR2 FQNNGV, per germline. In DNA, the CDR3 is TGTGCCAGCAGCTTCTCTCCCACTGAAGCTTTCTTT. Its translation: CASSFSPTEAFF.

This chain uses TRBV4-3 with TRBJ2-3; TRBD2 aligns across 8 bases. The V and J ends lost 2 bases and 4 bases, in that order; junction bases with no gene match: 14. This CDR3 is built from 18 residues. Germline V gene sequence: CDR1 LGHNA, CDR2 YSLEER. The CDR3 region is CASSQLPSLAGGADTQYF. The CDR3 DNA is TGCGCCAGCAGCCAACTTCCCTCCCTGGCGGGGGGCGCAGATACGCAGTATTTT.

V gene TRBV27 combines with J gene TRBJ2-1; D is possibly TRBD1 (6 bases). The germline V gene has CDR1 MNHEY and CDR2 SMNVEV (reference sequence). V was clipped by 6 bases and J by 8 bases, with 11 bases between them. This CDR3 has 12 amino acids. This CDR3 reads CASRNRDHEQFF. CDR3 coding DNA: TGTGCCAGCAGGAACAGGGACCATGAGCAGTTCTTC.

The rearrangement links TRBV29-1 to TRBJ2-7; the D gene is possibly TRBD2 (5 bases). Germline CDR1 is SQVTM and CDR2 is ANQGSEA. Trimming cost V 4 bases and J 7 bases, with 20 bases left between them. This CDR3 is 14 amino acids long. The CDR3: CSVALMSLGEEQYF. The CDR3 DNA reads as TGCAGCGTTGCGCTAATGAGCCTCGGGGAGGAGCAGTACTTC.

The rearrangement links TRBV9 to TRBJ1-2; TRBD1 agrees at 7 bases. The V gene end was trimmed by 2 bases and the J gene end by 8 bases; junction bases not matched to a gene: 12. The CDR3 covers 15 residues. Per the germline V gene, CDR1 is SGDLS and CDR2 is YYNGEE. The CDR3 DNA sequence: TGTGCCAGCAGCGTGGCTACAGGGGCGCCAGCGGGCTACACCTTC. Encoded protein: CASSVATGAPAGYTF. The full variable domain, completed using reference TRBV9 and TRBJ1-2, is DSGVTQTPKHLITATGQRVTLRCSPRSGDLSVYWYQQSLDQGLQFLIQYYNGEERAKGNILERFSAQQFPDLHSELNLSSLELGDSALYFCASSVATGAPAGYTFGSGTRLTVV.

The count of this clone is one. This chain links TRBV5-6 with TRBJ2-7; 9 positions agree with TRBD1. The ends lost 2 bases at V and 5 bases at J; junction bases unmatched: 11. The CDR3 runs 16 residues. The V gene's germline CDR1 is SGHDT and CDR2 YYEEEE. The DNA of the CDR3 is TGTGCCAGCAGCTTTCTTCCGGGACAGGGTTTGCACGAGCAGTACTTC. Translation: CASSFLPGQGLHEQYF.

V is TRBV30 and J is TRBJ2-5; 9 nucleotides agree with TRBD2. The V gene end was trimmed by 0 bases and the J gene end by 2 bases; junction bases not matched to a gene: 4. Germline assignment: CDR1 GTSNPN and CDR2 SVGIG (reference sequence). The CDR3 is 15 residues long. The CDR3 DNA sequence: TGTGCCTGGAGTGTGCAAAGCGGGGGGCAAGAGACCCAGTACTTC. It specifies CAWSVQSGGQETQYF. The complete variable domain, with remaining parts taken from reference TRBV30 and TRBJ2-5, reads SQTIHQWPATLVQPVGSPLSLECTVEGTSNPNLYWYRQAAGRGLQLLFYSVGIGQISSEVPQNLSASRPQDRQFILSSKKLLLSDSGFYLCAWSVQSGGQETQYFGPGTRLLVL.

This clone occurred once. The rearrangement joins TRBV13 to TRBJ2-1; 7 bases map to TRBD1. Germline values: CDR1 PRHDT, CDR2 FYEKMQ (reference sequence). CDR3 length equals 13 residues. V shed 8 bases, J shed 7 bases, and the junction held 8 bases outside the gene matches. The CDR3 region has the DNA TGTGCCAGCTTTGCTCAGGGGGTAAATGAGCAGTTCTTC. Translating it yields CASFAQGVNEQFF.

This sequence joins TRBV6-5 and TRBJ1-5, with TRBD1 matching over 10 bases. J lost 5 bases, V lost 2 bases, and 3 bases had no gene match. This CDR3 comprises 15 residues. Germline CDR1 is MNHEY and CDR2 is SVGAGI. In nucleotides, the CDR3 is TGTGCCAGCAGTTACGGGACAGGGGAGGATCAGCCCCAGCATTTT. This gives the protein CASSYGTGEDQPQHF.

This sequence joins TRBV6-6 and TRBJ1-3; 10 nucleotides line up with TRBD1. This CDR3 has 16 residues. Germline V gene lookup returns CDR1 MNHNY and CDR2 SVGAGI (reference sequence). The junction had 4 bases not matched to a gene; V was cut back by 1 base and J by 4 bases. CDR3 sequence: CASSYLGQGKGNTIYF. For the CDR3, the DNA is TGTGCCAGCAGTTACTTGGGACAGGGGAAAGGAAACACCATATATTTT.

The J gene is TRBJ2-7, the V gene TRBV11-2, with TRBD2 matching over 8 bases. This CDR3 spans 14 amino acids. CDR1 is SGHAT, CDR2 FQNNGV, per germline. J was trimmed by 2 bases and V by 8 bases; bases with no gene match: 8. CDR3 bases: TGTGCCAGCGAAGGGGGACTAGGGGCCTACGAGCAGTACTTC. Translating gives CASEGGLGAYEQYF.

The DNA for the CDR3 is TGTGCCAGCAGCCAAGAAGACAGGGAGGACACTGAAGCTTTCTTT. As protein: CASSQEDREDTEAFF. The chain carries TRBV14 and TRBJ1-1; 7 nucleotides align to TRBD1. Germline V gene sequence: CDR1 SGHDN, CDR2 FVKESK. The CDR3 consists of 15 residues. Germline trimming cut 0 bases from V and 3 bases from J; bases unmatched to any gene: 4. The whole variable domain, filled in from reference TRBV14 and TRBJ1-1, reads EAGVTQFPSHSVIEKGQTVTLRCDPISGHDNLYWYRRVMGKEIKFLLHFVKESKQDESGMPNNRFLAERTGGTYSTLKVQPAELEDSGVYFCASSQEDREDTEAFFGQGTRLTVV.

V and J are TRBV19 and TRBJ2-7, with 13 bases aligning to TRBD2. Looked up from germline, CDR1 is LNHDA and CDR2 is SQIVND (reference sequence). V gave up 8 bases and J gave up 6 bases; unmatched junction bases: 10. There are 15 residues in the CDR3. The CDR3 DNA reads as TGTGCCAGTGCCACCGTGACTAGCGGGGGGTTCGAGCAGTACTTC. Amino acids: CASATVTSGGFEQYF.

V and J are TRBV5-4 and TRBJ2-3, with 11 nucleotides matching TRBD2. This CDR3 is built from 20 residues. The V and J ends lost 2 bases and 4 bases, in that order; junction bases with no gene match: 18. Looked up from germline, CDR1 is SGHNT and CDR2 is YYREEE (reference sequence). The CDR3 nucleotides are TGTGCCAGCAGCTTCCTTCGGCTAGCGGGGGGAGGGGGGCGCTCAGATACGCAGTATTTT. As protein: CASSFLRLAGGGGRSDTQYF. Based on the CDR3 plus reference TRBV5-4 and TRBJ2-3, the full variable domain is ETGVTQSPTHLIKTRGQQVTLRCSSQSGHNTVSWYQQALGQGPQFIFQYYREEENGRGNFPPRFSGLQFPNYSSELNVNALELDDSALYLCASSFLRLAGGGGRSDTQYFGPGTRLTVL.